These T cell receptor beta chains were read from a single sample in a study of neurological immune-mediated disorders. MiXCR was run by TCRdb on the 5' RACE reads, yielding one entry per CDR3 protein. The data contain approximately 53,000 distinct CDR3 sequences, more than 8.5% of them seen just once; the ten biggest clones take up less than 2%. Sequencing used PBMCs. These TCRs come from a woman in her thirties or forties in good health. The CDR3 runs from the conserved cysteine through the conserved F or W. The order of the fields is V gene, clone size, J gene, D gene, CDR3 DNA, CDR3 protein. The D gene is left open where the match is weak. Clone size is shown for a subset of rows, as once, few, many or a class of expanded clone.

v_gene: TRBV7-2
abundance: many
j_gene: TRBJ2-5
d_gene: TRBD2
CDR3nt: TGTGCCAGCAGCCCCGGGAGTATGCGGGGGGGCAAAGAGACCCAGTACTTC
CDR3aa: CASSPGSMRGGKETQYF

v_gene: TRBV10-3
abundance: -
j_gene: TRBJ2-3
d_gene: TRBD2
CDR3nt: TGTGCCATCAGTGATAGCGGGAGGGAGAGAGGCACAGATACGCAGTATTTT
CDR3aa: CAISDSGRERGTDTQYF

v_gene: TRBV7-8
abundance: -
j_gene: TRBJ1-6
d_gene: TRBD1
CDR3nt: TGTGCCAGCAGCGGACAGGGGGGATCTAATTCACCCCTCCACTTT
CDR3aa: CASSGQGGSNSPLHF

v_gene: TRBV7-2
abundance: many
j_gene: TRBJ2-7
d_gene: -
CDR3nt: TGTGCCAGCAGCCCTCCGTACTACGAGCAGTACTTC
CDR3aa: CASSPPYYEQYF

v_gene: TRBV4-3
abundance: many
j_gene: TRBJ2-3
d_gene: TRBD2
CDR3nt: TGCGCCAGCAGCCAAGATCCAGCGGGGGGGTCGGGATTCCCGCCAGATACGCAGTATTTT
CDR3aa: CASSQDPAGGSGFPPDTQYF

v_gene: TRBV10-2
abundance: many
j_gene: TRBJ2-1
d_gene: -
CDR3nt: TGCGCCAGCAGTGGGACAGACAATGAGCAGTTCTTC
CDR3aa: CASSGTDNEQFF

v_gene: TRBV20-1
abundance: many
j_gene: TRBJ1-5
d_gene: -
CDR3nt: TGCAGTGCTAGAGCGGGGGGGAGCAATCAGCCCCAGCATTTT
CDR3aa: CSARAGGSNQPQHF

v_gene: TRBV29-1
abundance: many
j_gene: TRBJ2-5
d_gene: -
CDR3nt: TGCAGCGTTGTGGCGGGGGCAGGGGGGGAGACCCAGTACTTC
CDR3aa: CSVVAGAGGETQYF

v_gene: TRBV7-9
abundance: many
j_gene: TRBJ1-1
d_gene: TRBD1
CDR3nt: TGTGCCAGCAGCCTACCGGCGACAGGGGGCTCTGAAGCTTTCTTT
CDR3aa: CASSLPATGGSEAFF

v_gene: TRBV12-3/TRBV12-4
abundance: few
j_gene: TRBJ2-1
d_gene: TRBD2
CDR3nt: TGTGCCAGCATTCCTGGACTAGCTTCTTACAATGAGCAGTTCTTC
CDR3aa: CASIPGLASYNEQFF

v_gene: TRBV5-1
abundance: many
j_gene: TRBJ2-2
d_gene: TRBD1
CDR3nt: TGCGCCAGTTGGGACAGGGGGTCCACCGGGGAGCTGTTTTTT
CDR3aa: CASWDRGSTGELFF

v_gene: TRBV5-1
abundance: many
j_gene: TRBJ1-1
d_gene: -
CDR3nt: TGCGCCAGCAGACCGGCAGGGGCTAACACTGAAGCTTTCTTT
CDR3aa: CASRPAGANTEAFF

v_gene: TRBV24-1
abundance: many
j_gene: TRBJ2-4
d_gene: TRBD1
CDR3nt: TGTGCCACCAGTGACCCGCGGACAGGGGGCATCTTTCAGTACTTC
CDR3aa: CATSDPRTGGIFQYF

v_gene: TRBV2
abundance: many
j_gene: TRBJ2-1
d_gene: TRBD2
CDR3nt: TGTGCCAGCATCCCAGGACTAGCGGGGGGCCTATACAATGAGCAGTTCTTC
CDR3aa: CASIPGLAGGLYNEQFF